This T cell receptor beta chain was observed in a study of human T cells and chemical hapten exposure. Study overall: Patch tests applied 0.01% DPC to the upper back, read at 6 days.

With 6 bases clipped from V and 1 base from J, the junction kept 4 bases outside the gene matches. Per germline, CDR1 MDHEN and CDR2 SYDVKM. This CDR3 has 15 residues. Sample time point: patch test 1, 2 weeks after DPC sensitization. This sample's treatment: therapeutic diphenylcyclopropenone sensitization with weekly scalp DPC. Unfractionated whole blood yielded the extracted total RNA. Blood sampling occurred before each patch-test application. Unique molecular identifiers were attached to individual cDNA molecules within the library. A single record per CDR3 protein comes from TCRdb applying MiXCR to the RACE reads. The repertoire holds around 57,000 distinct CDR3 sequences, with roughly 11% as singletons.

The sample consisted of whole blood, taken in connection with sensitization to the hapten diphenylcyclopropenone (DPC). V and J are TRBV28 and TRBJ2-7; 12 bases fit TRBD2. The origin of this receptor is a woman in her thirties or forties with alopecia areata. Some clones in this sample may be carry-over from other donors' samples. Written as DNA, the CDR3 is TGTGCCAGCAGCCCCGGACTAGCGGGGTCCTACGAGCAGTACTTC. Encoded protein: CASSPGLAGSYEQYF.